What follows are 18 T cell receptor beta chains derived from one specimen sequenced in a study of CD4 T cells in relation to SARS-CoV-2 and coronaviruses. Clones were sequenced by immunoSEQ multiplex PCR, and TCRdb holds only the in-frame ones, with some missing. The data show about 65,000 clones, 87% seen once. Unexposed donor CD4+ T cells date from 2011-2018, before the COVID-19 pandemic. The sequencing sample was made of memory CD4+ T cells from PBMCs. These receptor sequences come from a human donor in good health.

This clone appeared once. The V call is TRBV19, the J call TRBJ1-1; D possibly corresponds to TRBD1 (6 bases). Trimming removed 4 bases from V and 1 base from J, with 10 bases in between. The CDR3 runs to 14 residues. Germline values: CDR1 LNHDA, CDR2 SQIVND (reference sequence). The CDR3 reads CASSNRASNTEAFF. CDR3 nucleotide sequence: TGTGCCAGTAGTAACAGGGCTTCGAACACTGAAGCTTTCTTT.

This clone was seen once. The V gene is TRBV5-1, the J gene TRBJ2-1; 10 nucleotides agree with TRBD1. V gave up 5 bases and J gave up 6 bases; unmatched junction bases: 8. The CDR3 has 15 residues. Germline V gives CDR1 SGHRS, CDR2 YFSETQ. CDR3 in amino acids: CASRNTGTGVNEQFF. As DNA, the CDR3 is TGCGCCAGCAGAAATACCGGGACAGGGGTCAATGAGCAGTTCTTC.

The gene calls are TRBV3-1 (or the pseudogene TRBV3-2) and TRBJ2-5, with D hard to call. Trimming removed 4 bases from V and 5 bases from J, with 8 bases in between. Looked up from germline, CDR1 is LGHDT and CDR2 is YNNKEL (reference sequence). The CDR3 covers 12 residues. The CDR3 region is CASSPVGETQYF. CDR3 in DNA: TGTGCCAGCAGCCCCGTGGGGGAGACCCAGTACTTC.

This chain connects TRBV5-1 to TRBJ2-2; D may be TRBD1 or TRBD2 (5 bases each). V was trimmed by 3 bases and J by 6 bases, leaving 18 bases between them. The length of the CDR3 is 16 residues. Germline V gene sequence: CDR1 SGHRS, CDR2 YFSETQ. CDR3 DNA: TGCGCCAGCAGCTCCCCGTCAATACGGGGCTCCGGGGAGCTGTTTTTT. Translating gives CASSSPSIRGSGELFF.

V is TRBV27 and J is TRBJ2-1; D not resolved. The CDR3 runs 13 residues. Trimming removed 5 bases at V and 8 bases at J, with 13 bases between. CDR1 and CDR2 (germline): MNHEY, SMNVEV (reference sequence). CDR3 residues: CASSRPDGDEQFF. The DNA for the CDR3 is TGTGCCAGCAGTCGGCCGGACGGTGATGAGCAGTTCTTC.

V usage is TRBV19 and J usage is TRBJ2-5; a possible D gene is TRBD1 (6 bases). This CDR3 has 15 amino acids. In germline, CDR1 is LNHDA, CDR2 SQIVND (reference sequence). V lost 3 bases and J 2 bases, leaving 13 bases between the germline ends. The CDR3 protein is CASSMGAGLQETQYF. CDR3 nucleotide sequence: TGTGCCAGTAGTATGGGGGCTGGCCTACAAGAGACCCAGTACTTC.

In nucleotides, the CDR3 is TGTGCCATCAGTGATAGCGGGAGCTCCTACGAGCAGTACTTC. Translated, it gives CAISDSGSSYEQYF. This chain joins TRBV10-3 and TRBJ2-7; 9 nucleotides match TRBD2. The J segment lost 0 bases and the V segment lost 3 bases, leaving 0 bases of the junction unmatched. Germline values: CDR1 ENHRY, CDR2 SYGVKD. The CDR3 consists of 14 residues.

This chain's CDR3 is CASRAGGTLNNEQFF. The DNA for the CDR3 is TGTGCCAGCAGGGCGGGGGGTACCCTAAACAATGAGCAGTTCTTC. The J gene is TRBJ2-1, the V gene TRBV28, with 8 positions matching TRBD2. V trimming: 6 bases; J trimming: 5 bases; junction bases outside the gene matches: 9. This CDR3 is 15 amino acids long. The germline V gene encodes CDR1 MDHEN and CDR2 SYDVKM. Variable domain in full (rest from reference TRBV28 and TRBJ2-1): DVKVTQSSRYLVKRTGEKVFLECVQDMDHENMFWYRQDPGLGLRLIYFSYDVKMKEKGDIPEGYSVSREKKERFSLILESASTNQTSMYLCASRAGGTLNNEQFFGPGTRLTVL.

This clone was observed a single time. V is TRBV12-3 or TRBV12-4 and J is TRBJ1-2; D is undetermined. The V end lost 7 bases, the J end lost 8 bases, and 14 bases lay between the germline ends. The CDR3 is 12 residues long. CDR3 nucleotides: TGTGCCAGCAACGCGGCGGGGTGGGGCTACACCTTC. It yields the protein CASNAAGWGYTF.

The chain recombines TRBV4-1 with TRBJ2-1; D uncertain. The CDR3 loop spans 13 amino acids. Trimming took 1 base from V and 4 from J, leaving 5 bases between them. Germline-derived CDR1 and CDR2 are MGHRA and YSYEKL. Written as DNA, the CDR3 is TGCGCCAGCAGCCAAGTGATTTACAATGAGCAGTTCTTC. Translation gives CASSQVIYNEQFF.

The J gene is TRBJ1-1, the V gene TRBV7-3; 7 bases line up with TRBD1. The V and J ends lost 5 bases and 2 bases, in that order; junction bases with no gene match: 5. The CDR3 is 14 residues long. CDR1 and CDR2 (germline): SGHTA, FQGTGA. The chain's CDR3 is CASSRQGDNTEAFF. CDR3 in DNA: TGTGCCAGCAGCCGACAGGGAGACAACACTGAAGCTTTCTTT.

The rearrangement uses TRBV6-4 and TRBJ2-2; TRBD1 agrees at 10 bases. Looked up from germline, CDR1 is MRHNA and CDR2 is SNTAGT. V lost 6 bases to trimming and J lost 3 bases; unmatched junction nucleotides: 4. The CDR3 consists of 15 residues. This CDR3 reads CASSRQGADTGELFF. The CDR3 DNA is TGTGCCAGCAGCCGACAGGGGGCGGACACCGGGGAGCTGTTTTTT.

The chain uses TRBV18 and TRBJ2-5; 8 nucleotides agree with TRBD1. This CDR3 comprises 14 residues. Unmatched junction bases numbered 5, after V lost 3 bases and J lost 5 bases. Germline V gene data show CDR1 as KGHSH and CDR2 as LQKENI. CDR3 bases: TGTGCCAGCTCACCCGGGGACAGGATGGAGACCCAGTACTTC. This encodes CASSPGDRMETQYF.

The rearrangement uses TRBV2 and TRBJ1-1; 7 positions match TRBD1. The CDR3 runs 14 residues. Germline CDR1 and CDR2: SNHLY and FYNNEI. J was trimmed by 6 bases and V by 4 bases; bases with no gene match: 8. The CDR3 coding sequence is TGTGCCAGCAGTGTGCAGGGGGGCGCGGCTGAAGCTTTCTTT. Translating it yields CASSVQGGAAEAFF.

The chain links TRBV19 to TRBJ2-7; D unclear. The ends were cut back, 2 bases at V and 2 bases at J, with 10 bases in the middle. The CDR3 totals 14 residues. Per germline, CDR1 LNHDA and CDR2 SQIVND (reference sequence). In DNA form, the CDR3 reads TGTGCCAGTAGTATATCTGGCCAAACCTACGAGCAGTACTTC. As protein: CASSISGQTYEQYF.

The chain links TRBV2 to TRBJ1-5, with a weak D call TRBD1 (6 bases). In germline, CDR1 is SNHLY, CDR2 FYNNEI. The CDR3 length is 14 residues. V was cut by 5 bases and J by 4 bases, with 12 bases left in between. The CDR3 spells CASSRSRGNQPQHF. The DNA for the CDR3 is TGTGCCAGCAGTAGGAGCAGGGGAAATCAGCCCCAGCATTTT.

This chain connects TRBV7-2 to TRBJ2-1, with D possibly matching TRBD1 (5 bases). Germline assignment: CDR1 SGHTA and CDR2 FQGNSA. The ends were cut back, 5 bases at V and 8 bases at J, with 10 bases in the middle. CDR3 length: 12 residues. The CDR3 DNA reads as TGTGCCAGCAGCCTCAGGGTTTATGAGCAGTTCTTC. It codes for CASSLRVYEQFF.

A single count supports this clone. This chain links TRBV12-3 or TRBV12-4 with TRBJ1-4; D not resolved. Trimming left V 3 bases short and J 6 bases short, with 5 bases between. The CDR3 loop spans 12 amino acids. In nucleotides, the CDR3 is TGTGCCAGCAGTTTTAGGGATGAAAAACTGTTTTTT. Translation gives CASSFRDEKLFF.